Shown below are 7 T cell receptor beta chains from a single sample sequenced in a study of T cells in Graves' hyperthyroidism and ophthalmopathy. Amplified TCR beta CDR3 regions derived from RNA transcripts. The HTBI primer set was used in a first-round RT-PCR of the TCR CDR3. Each CDR3 protein is one row after TCRdb ran MiXCR on the multiplex PCR reads. The sample comprises about 96,000 distinct CDR3 sequences, around 50% of which are singletons, and less than 30% rests with the top ten. What was sequenced was blood. These receptors all stem from a woman in her thirties or forties with Graves' hyperthyroidism.

This clonotype came up many times. This chain uses TRBV7-6 with TRBJ2-5; 9 bases are shared with TRBD1. CDR1 SGHVS and CDR2 FNYEAQ come from the germline V gene. The CDR3 contains 13 residues. Trimming removed 4 bases from V and 5 bases from J; junction bases left unmatched: 2. The CDR3 DNA sequence: TGTGCCAGCAGCTGGGGACAGGGCGAGACCCAGTACTTC. It encodes CASSWGQGETQYF.

The chain joins TRBV2 to TRBJ2-2; D is possibly TRBD2 (5 bases). V was clipped by 5 bases and J by 8 bases, with 18 bases between them. CDR1 is SNHLY, CDR2 FYNNEI, per germline. The CDR3 sequence is 15 residues long. As DNA, the CDR3 is TGTGCCAGCAGTCCTACCTCTGGAGGCGTTGGGGAGCTGTTTTTT. Protein product: CASSPTSGGVGELFF.

About this clonotype itself: Since a much larger clone is just one base distant, this may be a read error. V gene TRBV7-2 combines with J gene TRBJ1-2; the match to TRBD1 covers 7 bases. CDR3 length equals 15 residues. Germline V lookup: CDR1 SGHTA, CDR2 FQGNSA. CDR3 protein: CANSLGGGGNYGYTF. In DNA form, the CDR3 reads TGTGCCAACAGCTTAGGAGGGGGCGGGAACTATGGCTACACCTTC.

This clonotype was seen repeatedly, ten times or more. The chain couples TRBV7-2 to TRBJ2-5; D gene unclear. The ends were cut back, 6 bases at V and 2 bases at J, with 16 bases in the middle. The germline V gene encodes CDR1 SGHTA and CDR2 FQGNSA. The CDR3 consists of 15 residues. The CDR3: CASRILVGGQETQYF. For the CDR3, the DNA is TGTGCCAGCAGAATCCTAGTGGGCGGACAAGAGACCCAGTACTTC.

Note on this clonotype: Compared with germline, one end of the junction differs, possibly owing to a read error. The chain uses TRBV7-2 and TRBJ2-7, with D tentatively TRBD1 (8 bases). The CDR3 has 16 residues. Germline loops: CDR1 SGHTA, CDR2 FQGNSA. The CDR3 here is CASSPPDREGYYEQYF. Here the CDR3 DNA reads TGCGCCAGCTCACCCCCGGACAGGGAGGGGTACTACGAGCAGTACTTC.

This clonotype was seen a few times. The V call is TRBV2, the J call TRBJ2-2; 13 bases fit TRBD2. The CDR3 is made up of 16 amino acids. Germline CDR1 reads SNHLY; CDR2 reads FYNNEI. The V segment lost 5 bases and the J segment 7 bases; nucleotides outside the gene matches: 7. CDR3 sequence: CASSFGLAGAFGELFF. The DNA for the CDR3 is TGTGCCAGCAGTTTTGGACTAGCGGGAGCTTTCGGGGAGCTGTTTTTT.

About this clonotype: The junction departs from the called germline gene at one end, perhaps through a read error. The J gene is TRBJ2-7, the V gene TRBV15, with 8 bases matching TRBD1. The germline V gene has CDR1 LNHNV and CDR2 YYDKDF (reference sequence). The CDR3 is 14 residues long. In DNA, the CDR3 is TGTGCCACCAGCAGCCGGGACAGGTCCTCCGAGCAGTACTTC. Translation: CATSSRDRSSEQYF.